The next 11 T cell receptor beta chains were all read from a single sample in a study of beta chain features in type 1 diabetes. Whole-study findings and limits: Among patients with Type 1 diabetes, TCRB CDR3s were moderately but significantly shorter in every one of the four CD4+ subsets.

The whole isolated RNA underwent reverse transcription, so sequencing captured expressed TCRB transcripts. Data came from immunoSEQ multiplex PCR; TCRdb stores just in-frame clones and leaves some out. This table has some 350,000 clones, approximately 13% appearing once. These receptors' antigens are unknown. The sample was naive CD4+ T cells from blood. These receptors all stem from a woman under 30 with type 1 diabetes.

This clone was seen only a few times. This chain uses TRBV7-2 with TRBJ2-7; 12 bases fit TRBD2. The CDR3 spans 14 residues. CDR1 and CDR2 from the germline V gene are SGHTA and FQGNSA. Trimming removed 5 bases from V and 3 bases from J; junction bases left unmatched: 2. CDR3 DNA: TGTGCCAGCAGCCGGACTAGCGGGAACTACGAGCAGTACTTC. Its protein is CASSRTSGNYEQYF.

This clone was detected a few times. The chain recombines TRBV19 with TRBJ2-7, with 7 nucleotides matching TRBD2. The CDR3 runs 15 residues. V gave up 3 bases and J gave up 2 bases; unmatched junction bases: 7. The V gene's germline CDR1 is LNHDA and CDR2 SQIVND (reference sequence). The chain's CDR3 is CASSMSLAGAYEQYF. For the CDR3, the DNA is TGTGCCAGTAGTATGTCATTGGCGGGAGCCTACGAGCAGTACTTC.

The V gene is TRBV5-1, the J gene TRBJ2-1, with 9 bases that match TRBD1. V was pared by 2 bases and J by 3 bases, with 6 bases of the junction left unmatched. The CDR3 runs to 16 residues. Germline V CDR1 and CDR2: SGHRS, YFSETQ. CDR3 loop: CASSFNTGGIYNEQFF. DNA for the CDR3: TGCGCCAGCAGCTTTAATACAGGGGGCATCTACAATGAGCAGTTCTTC.

The chain combines TRBV2 with TRBJ2-7; 8 positions agree with TRBD2. The ends lost 6 bases at V and 0 bases at J; junction bases unmatched: 7. There are 15 residues in the CDR3. Germline V lookup: CDR1 SNHLY, CDR2 FYNNEI. Written as DNA, the CDR3 is TGTGCCAGCAGGACTGAGCGGGGGAGCTCCTACGAGCAGTACGTC. It yields the protein CASRTERGSSYEQYV.

This clone was picked up a small number of times. The gene calls are TRBV9 and TRBJ1-1; D gene unclear. V lost 4 bases, J lost 5 bases, and 12 bases lay in between. The CDR3 totals 13 residues. The V gene's germline CDR1 is SGDLS and CDR2 YYNGEE. This CDR3 reads CASSREGGTEAFF. In DNA form, the CDR3 reads TGTGCCAGCAGCAGGGAGGGTGGAACTGAAGCTTTCTTT.

This clone has more than one count but fewer than ten. This rearrangement joins TRBV19 to TRBJ2-5; a weak D match, TRBD1 (5 bases). Germline V gene sequence: CDR1 LNHDA, CDR2 SQIVND (reference sequence). The CDR3 spans 14 residues. The germline V and J ends were trimmed by 1 base and 3 bases, with 9 bases remaining between them. In DNA form, the CDR3 reads TGTGCCAGTAGTATAGGGGGCGGAGAAGAGACCCAGTACTTC. This translates into CASSIGGGEETQYF.

Only a few counts were recorded for this clone. This chain connects TRBV7-2 to TRBJ2-2, with a possible D match to TRBD1 (5 bases). Germline loops: CDR1 SGHTA, CDR2 FQGNSA. The ends were cut back, 5 bases at V and 4 bases at J, with 8 bases in the middle. This CDR3 comprises 13 residues. The CDR3 nucleotides are TGTGCCAGCAGCGCGACAGTCACCGGGGAGCTGTTTTTT. This sequence encodes CASSATVTGELFF.

There are a few counts of this clone. This chain uses TRBV6-5 with TRBJ2-3, with a possible D match to TRBD2 (5 bases). V was shortened by 6 bases and J by 2 bases, with 6 bases between the two germline ends. The CDR3 length is 12 residues. Germline V gives CDR1 MNHEY, CDR2 SVGAGI. The CDR3 region is CASRDSTDTQYF. The CDR3 DNA reads TGTGCCAGCAGGGACTCCACAGATACGCAGTATTTT.

This clone was seen a handful of times. The J gene is TRBJ1-4, the V gene TRBV15; D is perhaps TRBD1 (5 bases). V was clipped by 0 bases and J by 8 bases, with 19 bases between them. The CDR3 runs 17 residues. Germline values: CDR1 LNHNV, CDR2 YYDKDF (reference sequence). Here the CDR3 reads CATSRDPNSVNREKLFF. CDR3 sequence (DNA): TGTGCCACCAGCAGAGACCCAAACAGCGTCAACAGGGAAAAACTGTTTTTT. The entire variable domain, with the rest obtained from reference TRBV15 and TRBJ1-4, is as follows: DAMVIQNPRYQVTQFGKPVTLSCSQTLNHNVMYWYQQKSSQAPKLLFHYYDKDFNNEADTPDNFQSRRPNTSFCFLDIRSPGLGDTAMYLCATSRDPNSVNREKLFFGSGTQLSVL.

The genes are TRBV9 and TRBJ1-1; D unclear. The CDR3 is 14 amino acids. The germline gives CDR1 SGDLS, CDR2 YYNGEE. The V and J ends lost 0 bases and 1 base respectively, with 7 bases between them. The CDR3 here is CASSVVRGNTEAFF. CDR3 bases: TGTGCCAGCAGCGTAGTTCGGGGGAACACTGAAGCTTTCTTT.

In this sample, this clone turned up a few times. This sequence joins TRBV30 and TRBJ1-5, with a possible D match to TRBD1 (6 bases). Germline V gives CDR1 GTSNPN, CDR2 SVGIG (reference sequence). Trimming left V 0 bases short and J 5 bases short, with 8 bases between. The CDR3 is 13 residues long. The CDR3 DNA sequence: TGTGCCTGGAGTGTAGGGGGACATCAGCCCCAGCATTTT. Translated, it gives CAWSVGGHQPQHF.